This T cell receptor beta chain comes out of a study of T-cell reconstitution after alpha-beta-depleted transplantation in children. Germline V gene lookup returns CDR1 MDHEN and CDR2 SYDVKM. Trimming took 4 bases from V and 6 from J; bases not matched to a gene: 3. CDR3 length: 14 residues. Researchers prepared the TCRbeta library using unique molecular identifiers, the study reports. Each CDR3 protein is one row after TCRdb ran MiXCR on the PCR reads. This sample has roughly 300,000 distinct CDR3 sequences, with roughly 11% found just once. This clonotype was counted many times. The specimen was peripheral blood, collected 180 days after TCRalphabeta/CD19-depleted stem cell transplant. This TCR was sampled from a male patient between 2 and 15 years old who had a stem cell transplant for chronic granulomatous disease, so the T cells may come from the graft donor. This rearrangement joins TRBV28 to TRBJ2-2; 9 nucleotides agree with TRBD1. DNA of the CDR3: TGTGCCAGCAGTTCCTGGACAGGGGCCGGGGAGCTGTTTTTT. Translating it yields CASSSWTGAGELFF.